This TCR beta chain was captured by sequencing in a study of control samples from healthy donors and cancer patients. Generated by immunoSEQ multiplex PCR, the TCRdb table keeps only in-frame clones and is missing some. The sample contains tens of thousands of clones, about 88% of which appear only once. The CDR3 is 11 residues long. The ends were cut back, 3 bases at V and 10 bases at J, with 7 bases in the middle. The V call is TRBV12-3 or TRBV12-4, the J call TRBJ1-5; D uncertain. Sequencing used blood. This clonotype originated in a woman in her 70s in good health. The CDR3 nucleotides read TGTGCCAGCAGTTTCGGGAGTCCCCAGCATTTT. Translated: CASSFGSPQHF.